This TCR beta chain came from a study of cytomegalovirus exposure and HLA in healthy donors (dated by TCRdb to 2016 to 2017). Background for the entire study: According to an earlier analysis of 450 to 650 of the donors, about 179 million T cells yielded some 110 million unique TCR beta sequences and more than 250 Gb of sequence data. Roughly 300 gigabases of sequencing data and around 87 million unique TCR sequences were included in an early release covering about 700 HLA-typed donors. Of the approximately 370 genotyped donors, over 80% were placed in the genetic ancestry cluster associated with self-reported Caucasian donors. The study was designed to test whether signatures of past pathogen exposure could be identified by cataloging public T cell receptors. The study profiled the T cell repertoires of under 700 subjects by immunosequencing and related them to cytomegalovirus serostatus. Besides the first cohort of more than 650 subjects, a separate validation cohort made up of 95 to 150 different subjects was used. To predict cytomegalovirus infection status, the study brought together high-throughput TCR immunosequencing, statistical association of individual TCRs with disease status, and machine learning. In a later analysis, previously published TCR beta repertoires from 550 to 700 donors were re-analyzed and high-resolution HLA genotyping was added so that TCR occurrence patterns could be studied. The later analysis used no new phenotypic data to find candidate immune exposures, relying instead on TCR beta sequences and their occurrence across donors. An earlier analysis of fewer than 750 of the donors used high-throughput TCR beta sequencing to judge whether each TCR beta V gene segment behaved as functional or pseudogenic. Donor age, sex, ethnicity and CMV serostatus were collected together with the repertoire data. A later genetic analysis used genome-wide SNP genotypes for 398 of the 666 donors, treating that subset as a discovery cohort. Every repertoire in the discovery cohort had been generated on one and the same sequencing platform. Class I and class II HLA loci were covered by the typing at four-digit resolution. The number of typed donors differed by locus: about 629-630 for A, B, C, DRB1 and DQB1; 522 for DQA1; around 610 for DPA1; and some 470 for DPB1. Because of strong linkage in the cohort, five DR-DQ haplotypes were treated as single units for association and clustering. Among about 400 genotyped donors of the cohort, an average of approximately 240,000 unique TCR beta nucleotide sequences was sequenced per donor, of which 15% to 20% were non-productive. What the authors observed across the whole study: Only TCR beta chains were sequenced in this cohort, and the absence of alpha or paired-chain data limited detectable features. A group of highly shared sequence variants was considered likely to be a technical artifact of the sequencing pipeline. In a later analysis, several top co-occurrence clusters were reported to appear linked to parvovirus B19, influenza, CMV and Epstein-Barr virus. A total of roughly 160 TCR beta chains were listed by the study as associated with cytomegalovirus. V-gene and J-gene trimming of TCR beta chains was associated with a missense DCLRE1C variant in a later genetic analysis, and the association was replicated in an independent cohort. The authors suggested that the approach could potentially be extended to other disease states and immunological phenotypes. Sequencing depth was assumed to be roughly uniform across donors in the presence/absence analyses, though that assumption may not hold. Because the 87-base-pair reads could not distinguish some IMGT-functional V segments, including TRBV6-2 and TRBV6-3, those segments were excluded. The classifier was reported to diagnose cytomegalovirus status with high specificity and sensitivity in both the original and validation cohorts. In vitro tests confirmed that a few of the cytomegalovirus-associated TCR beta chains recognize cytomegalovirus antigens. Because HLA typing was unavailable for some donors at each locus, only the typed subset was used in association tests. Linkage disequilibrium might explain the correlated functional status among segregating V segments, but an unknown experimental factor could not be excluded. In a later analysis, HLA-associated TCR beta chains showed more clonal expansion and lower generation probabilities than non-associated chains that were equally common. Because counts were too low, seventeen rarely observed V segments, including chromosome 9 orphons, were left out of the earlier analysis of several hundred of the donors. A later analysis found that most CMV-associated TCR beta chains appeared HLA-restricted, with HLA associations seemingly driven largely by CMV exposure. Immune exposure information for the cohort was limited to CMV serostatus. A further reported finding was that TCR beta sequences accurately predicted the HLA-A and HLA-B alleles for most subjects in the first cohort. A later genetic analysis reported fewer N-insertions in productive TCRs among donors in an Asian-associated ancestry cluster than the roughly 700-donor mean. Across donors, most TCR sequences were observed very rarely, whereas some public TCRs were present in many individuals. In an earlier analysis of over 550 of the donors, most TCR beta V segments were observed in productive rearrangements about 87% or about 30% of the time, broadly matching IMGT annotations. A later analysis found that TCR association rates varied across HLA loci, with DRB1 alleles showing the most associated TCRs and HLA-C alleles the fewest. When HLA alleles, especially DR and DQ, strongly co-occurred, attributing TCR associations to individual alleles was difficult. Specific HLA alleles were associated with 15,000 to 20,000 TCR beta sequences at a false discovery rate of 0.05 in a later analysis.

The cohort comprised 670 or so healthy bone marrow donors. At the time of sampling, every cohort member was nominally healthy, though immune exposures that went unrecorded were likely present. The donor tested CMV seronegative and was one of the 352 seronegative cohort members. A peripheral blood sample was collected from each donor, and TCR beta sequencing was performed on peripheral blood mononuclear cells. Genomic DNA was extracted from the blood cell samples with the Qiagen DNeasy Blood Extraction Kit. Note on this clone: Its target antigen remains unknown. Per-base quality was not reported, and no clone a single base away is much larger than it.

There are 14 amino acids in the CDR3, from cysteine to phenylalanine inclusive. Only the CDR3 part of the read is kept: 42 bases, read in frame from the first base. The V end loses 5 bases and the J end loses 7 bases, and a stretch of 17 bases separates them. The germline V gene sets CDR1 to MNHEY and CDR2 to SVGAGI. Receptors were amplified or captured by the immunoSEQ multiplex PCR assay. For the multiplex PCR, a mixture combining 60 forward primers for TCR Vbeta segments and 13 reverse primers for TCR Jbeta segments was used. The CDR3 region of rearranged TCR beta genes was amplified from genomic DNA with a multiplex PCR assay. The amplified TCR beta libraries were sequenced on the Illumina HiSeq System as 87-base-pair reads. For the original study's pipeline: A later analysis counted approximately 74 million unique TCR beta chains across the 600 to 850 repertoires, and some 11 million of these chains were shared by at least two donors. Raw reads were error-corrected and collapsed into unique sequences with a nearest-neighbor algorithm that merged closely related sequences to remove PCR and sequencing errors. Alignment of CDR3 sequences to IMGT reference sequences was used to assign V, D and J gene segments. For a sequence to be retained, at least a six-nucleotide match to both a V gene segment and a J gene segment was required. Rearrangements were classified as productive when the CDR3 lacked stop codons and remained in frame with V and J, and all other rearrangements were classified as non-productive. CDR3 was defined by IMGT convention, running from the second conserved V-encoded cysteine to the conserved J-encoded phenylalanine. The earlier analysis of about 570 of the donors excluded any sequence lacking an unambiguous match to a single V gene segment. An earlier analysis of some 610 of the donors called V segments functional above 56.7% productive rearrangements and segregating when the between-donor standard deviation exceeded 5%. A statistical classification framework was built to diagnose cytomegalovirus status from the catalog of TCR beta chain sequences. V and J gene assignment, in a later analysis, came from comparing TCR nucleotide sequences with IMGT/GENE-DB human TR gene sequences. Using the TCRdist pipeline, a later analysis assigned CDR3 sequences along with most-parsimonious VDJ recombination scenarios. A later analysis defined each TCR beta chain by its CDR3 amino acid sequence plus V-gene family, and excluded reads lacking a unique V-gene family. As a way to deal with suspected cross-contamination and a sequencing artifact, a later analysis dropped more than 500 nucleotide sequences that were highly shared and had low generation probability. In a later analysis, a clonal expansion index for each public chain was calculated from normalized within-repertoire ranks of inferred template counts. A later analysis computed generation probabilities with a VDJ recombination model fitted to out-of-frame rearrangements, and checked the results against IGoR. A later analysis scored TCR-TCR, TCR-HLA and TCR-CMV co-occurrence with hypergeometric tests, applying a repertoire-size bias correction to TCR pairs. In a later analysis, false discovery rates were estimated by permuting HLA or CMV assignments 20 times. In a later analysis, co-occurring TCRs were grouped using DBSCAN, and TCRdist sequence similarity was added for clustering within HLA-allele-positive subsets. Repertoires with fewer than 30,000 or more than 120,000 public chains were left out of co-occurrence clustering, as were five repertoires with anomalous nucleotide sharing. TCRdb obtained this table from immuneACCESS and retained in-frame rearrangements with V and J assigned. These tables miss some clones; where compared with another copy, unresolved V genes account for less than half of the shortfall, and the remainder is unexplained. V and J calls and clone size are as listed in that table; D and trimming were resolved from the DNA. The sample has about 110,000 clones on record, 81% of them singletons. Roughly 2% of the sample is in the top ten clones.

Sequencing was done on a sample of PBMCs. This clonotype was sampled from a woman in her thirties in good health and CMV-seronegative. The sequence links TRBV6-5 to TRBJ2-5, and TRBD2 may be the D gene, going by 6 matching bases. The CDR3 protein sequence reads: CASSALEAGGTQYF. The sequenced DNA: TGTGCCAGCAGTGCTTTGGAGGCCGGGGGGACCCAGTACTTC.